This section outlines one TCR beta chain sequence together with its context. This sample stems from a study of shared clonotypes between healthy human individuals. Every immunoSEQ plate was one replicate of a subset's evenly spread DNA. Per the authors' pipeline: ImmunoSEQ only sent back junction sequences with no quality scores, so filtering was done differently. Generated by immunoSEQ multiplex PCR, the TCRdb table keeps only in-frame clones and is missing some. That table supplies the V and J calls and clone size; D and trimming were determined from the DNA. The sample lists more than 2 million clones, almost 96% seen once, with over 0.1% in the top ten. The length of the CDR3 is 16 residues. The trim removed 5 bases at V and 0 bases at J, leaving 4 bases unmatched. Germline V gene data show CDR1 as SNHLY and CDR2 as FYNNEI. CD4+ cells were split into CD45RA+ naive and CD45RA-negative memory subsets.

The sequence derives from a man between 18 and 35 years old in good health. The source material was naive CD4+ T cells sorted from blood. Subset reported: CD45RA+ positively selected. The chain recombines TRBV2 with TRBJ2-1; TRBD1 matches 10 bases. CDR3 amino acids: CASSRTGGNSYNEQFF. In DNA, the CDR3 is TGTGCCAGCAGTCGGACAGGGGGAAACTCCTACAATGAGCAGTTCTTC.